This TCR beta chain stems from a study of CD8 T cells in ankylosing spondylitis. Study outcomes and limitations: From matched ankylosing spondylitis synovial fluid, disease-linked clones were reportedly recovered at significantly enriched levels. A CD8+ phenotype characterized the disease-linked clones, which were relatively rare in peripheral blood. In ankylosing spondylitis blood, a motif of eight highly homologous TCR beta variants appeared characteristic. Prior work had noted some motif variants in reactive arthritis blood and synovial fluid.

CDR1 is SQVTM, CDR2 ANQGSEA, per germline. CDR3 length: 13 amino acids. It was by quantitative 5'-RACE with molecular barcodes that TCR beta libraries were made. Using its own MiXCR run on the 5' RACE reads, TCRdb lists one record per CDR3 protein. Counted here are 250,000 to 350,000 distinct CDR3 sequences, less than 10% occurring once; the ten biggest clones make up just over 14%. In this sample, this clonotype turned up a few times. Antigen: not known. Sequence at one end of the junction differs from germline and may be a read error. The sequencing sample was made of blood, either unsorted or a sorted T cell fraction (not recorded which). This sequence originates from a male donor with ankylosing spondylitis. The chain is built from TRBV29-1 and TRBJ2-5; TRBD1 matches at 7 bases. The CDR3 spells CSAVSRGWETRYF. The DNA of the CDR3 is TGCAGCGCTGTGTCCAGGGGGTGGGAGACCCGGTACTTC.